The 22 T cell receptor beta chains below were found in one sample sequenced in a study of cytomegalovirus exposure and HLA in healthy donors. The PCR had 60 Vbeta and 13 Jbeta primers. Assay: immunoSEQ multiplex PCR; the TCRdb copy retains only in-frame clones and omits some. Of about 110,000 clones in the sample, over 70% were seen once. The sample comprised PBMCs. These receptors were collected from a boy aged 10-17 years in good health and CMV-seronegative.

The chain links TRBV6-5 to TRBJ1-2, with 9 bases fitting TRBD1. V was clipped by 6 bases and J by 3 bases; unmatched bases: 8. CDR1 MNHEY and CDR2 SVGAGI come from the germline V gene. CDR3 length: 15 amino acids. CDR3 amino acids: CASSLQGAQDYGYTF. CDR3 nucleotide sequence: TGTGCCAGCAGCTTACAGGGGGCTCAGGACTATGGCTACACCTTC.

This sequence joins TRBV2 and TRBJ1-1, with D possibly matching TRBD1 (6 bases). Germline values: CDR1 SNHLY, CDR2 FYNNEI. Trimming shortened V by 6 bases and J by 0 bases, and 11 bases separated the two germline ends. The CDR3 consists of 14 residues. This chain's CDR3 is CASRQGALNTEAFF. The CDR3 coding sequence is TGTGCCAGCAGACAGGGCGCCTTGAACACTGAAGCTTTCTTT.

The V gene is TRBV9, the J gene TRBJ2-5; 12 bases are shared with TRBD2. This CDR3 spans 15 amino acids. Germline V gene data show CDR1 as SGDLS and CDR2 as YYNGEE. With 3 bases clipped from V and 3 bases from J, the junction kept 3 bases outside the gene matches. The CDR3 DNA follows: TGTGCCAGCAGCGCTAGCGGGAGGGGGGAAGAGACCCAGTACTTC. The encoded protein is CASSASGRGEETQYF.

This clone was detected a few times. The chain recombines TRBV6-5 with TRBJ2-7; 13 positions match TRBD2. V was clipped by 3 bases and J by 7 bases; unmatched bases: 3. CDR3 size: 14 residues. Germline CDR1 is MNHEY and CDR2 is SVGAGI. The chain's CDR3 is CASSYGLAGEEQYF. In DNA, the CDR3 is TGTGCCAGCAGTTATGGACTAGCGGGGGAGGAGCAGTACTTC.

The CDR3 sequence: CASSFSGMGYTEAFF. In nucleotides, the CDR3 is TGTGCCAGCAGTTTCTCGGGGATGGGGTACACTGAAGCTTTCTTT. The rearrangement uses TRBV28 and TRBJ1-1; unclear D gene. In germline, CDR1 is MDHEN, CDR2 SYDVKM. The CDR3 spans 15 residues. Trimming left V 3 bases short and J 3 bases short, with 14 bases between.

The J gene is TRBJ2-7, the V gene TRBV6-5; 8 bases are shared with TRBD1. The CDR3 spans 13 residues. The J segment lost 6 bases and the V segment lost 3 bases, leaving 4 bases of the junction unmatched. Germline CDR1 reads MNHEY; CDR2 reads SVGAGI. CDR3 sequence (DNA): TGTGCCAGCAGTTATGGACAGGGTGGCGAGCAGTACTTC. Its protein product is CASSYGQGGEQYF.

With respect to this clone: At the DNA level, this CDR3 is encoded by other sequences in the same sample as well. CDR3 coding DNA: TGTGCCAGCAGTTACCGGGACAGGGGCTACGAGCAGTACTTC. The encoded protein is CASSYRDRGYEQYF. The chain recombines TRBV6-5 with TRBJ2-7, with TRBD1 matching 10 bases. The V and J ends lost 2 bases and 3 bases, in that order; junction bases with no gene match: 1. This CDR3 spans 14 amino acids. The V gene's germline CDR1 is MNHEY and CDR2 SVGAGI.

The chain employs TRBV5-4 and TRBJ2-3, with 9 bases that match TRBD2. The V segment lost 4 bases and the J segment 9 bases; nucleotides outside the gene matches: 12. The CDR3 sequence is 15 residues long. Germline-derived CDR1 and CDR2 are SGHNT and YYREEE (reference sequence). The CDR3 bases are TGTGCCAGCAGCGGGTGGATGAGCGGGGGGAGCACGCAGTATTTT. Protein sequence: CASSGWMSGGSTQYF.

V and J are TRBV5-1 and TRBJ2-7; D perhaps matches TRBD2 (6 bases). With 3 bases removed from V and 1 base from J, the gap between germline ends came to 14 bases. The CDR3 spans 15 residues. Germline lookup yields CDR1 SGHRS and CDR2 YFSETQ. The CDR3 protein is CASSSRDSWSYEQYF. The DNA of the CDR3 is TGCGCCAGCAGCTCCCGGGACTCCTGGTCCTACGAGCAGTACTTC.

The chain uses TRBV6-5 and TRBJ2-7, with 9 bases identical to TRBD1. V was pared by 5 bases and J by 5 bases, with 7 bases of the junction left unmatched. CDR3 size: 14 residues. Germline CDR1 is MNHEY and CDR2 is SVGAGI. CDR3 region: CASSRGTGRDEQYF. The CDR3 coding sequence is TGTGCCAGCAGTCGCGGGACAGGGAGGGACGAGCAGTACTTC.

The J gene is TRBJ1-2, the V gene TRBV30; the D gene is possibly TRBD1 (5 bases). Trimming stripped 1 base from V and 10 bases from J, with 10 bases between. From germline, CDR1 is GTSNPN and CDR2 SVGIG (reference sequence). The CDR3 spans 11 residues. CDR3 DNA sequence: TGTGCCTGGAGTGCAGGGTCGGTCTACACCTTC. Protein: CAWSAGSVYTF.

The chain combines TRBV29-1 with TRBJ1-1, with 7 bases identical to TRBD1. V shed 6 bases, J shed 0 bases, and the junction held 1 base outside the gene matches. This CDR3 is built from 12 residues. Germline CDR1 SQVTM, CDR2 ANQGSEA. CDR3 loop: CSVQGMNTEAFF. CDR3 in DNA: TGCAGCGTACAGGGGATGAACACTGAAGCTTTCTTT.

The genes are TRBV5-4 and TRBJ1-6; 7 bases align to TRBD1. CDR3 length equals 17 residues. J was trimmed by 7 bases and V by 0 bases; bases with no gene match: 10. Germline-derived CDR1 and CDR2 are SGHNT and YYREEE (reference sequence). CDR3 sequence reads: CASSLGGRGSLNSPLHF. CDR3 DNA: TGTGCCAGCAGCTTGGGGGGCAGGGGGAGCTTGAATTCACCCCTCCACTTT.

V usage is TRBV20-1 and J usage is TRBJ1-2; maybe TRBD1 (6 bases). This CDR3 is built from 11 residues. CDR1 DFQATT and CDR2 SNEGSKA come from the germline V gene (reference sequence). Trimming left V 3 bases short and J 9 bases short, with 11 bases between. The CDR3 region has the DNA TGCAGTGCTAGCCCGACAGGAAGCTACACCTTC. This encodes CSASPTGSYTF.

This clone was picked up one time. This sequence joins TRBV6-8 and TRBJ2-5; 8 positions agree with TRBD1. This CDR3 region has 13 residues. The trim removed 7 bases at V and 1 base at J, leaving 2 bases unmatched. The germline V gene has CDR1 MNHGY and CDR2 SAAAGT. For the CDR3, the DNA is TGTGCCAGCACCAGGGGGCCCCAAGAGACCCAGTACTTC. Translating it yields CASTRGPQETQYF.

V usage is TRBV5-6 and J usage is TRBJ2-1, with TRBD1 matching 7 bases. Germline lookup yields CDR1 SGHDT and CDR2 YYEEEE. Trimming cost V 4 bases and J 5 bases; bases outside gene matches: 9. CDR3 size: 15 residues. CDR3 coding DNA: TGTGCCAGCAGCCCCCGGGACAGCCAAAACAATGAGCAGTTCTTC. Encoded protein: CASSPRDSQNNEQFF.

The chain uses TRBV10-3 and TRBJ1-5, with a tentative D call TRBD1 (5 bases). The germline CDR1 and CDR2 sequences are ENHRY and SYGVKD. V lost 0 bases to trimming and J lost 7 bases, with 13 bases between them. The length of the CDR3 is 15 residues. The chain's CDR3 is CAISESGRGEQPQHF. CDR3 DNA sequence: TGTGCCATCAGTGAGTCGGGGAGGGGTGAACAGCCCCAGCATTTT.

This clone was counted only a few times. The chain couples TRBV4-1 to TRBJ2-1, with TRBD2 identical over 10 bases. CDR1 is MGHRA, CDR2 YSYEKL, per germline. The CDR3 has 15 amino acids. V was pared by 4 bases and J by 7 bases, with 7 bases of the junction left unmatched. The CDR3 spells CASSRFSGGANEQFF. The CDR3 DNA reads as TGCGCCAGCAGCCGGTTCAGCGGGGGGGCAAATGAGCAGTTCTTC.

The chain uses TRBV7-6 and TRBJ1-1, with D maybe TRBD1 (5 bases). CDR3 length equals 14 residues. Trimming shortened V by 1 base and J by 7 bases, and 13 bases separated the two germline ends. CDR1 is SGHVS and CDR2 is FNYEAQ in the germline V gene. The CDR3 sequence is CASSLVLGQGEAFF. CDR3 nucleotides: TGTGCCAGCAGCTTAGTTCTGGGGCAGGGTGAAGCTTTCTTT.

The J gene is TRBJ2-1, the V gene TRBV5-6; a weak D match, TRBD2 (6 bases). Looked up from germline, CDR1 is SGHDT and CDR2 is YYEEEE. This CDR3 spans 12 amino acids. V was clipped by 3 bases and J by 10 bases, with 11 bases between them. In DNA, the CDR3 is TGTGCCAGCAGCTCCGGCGGGGCCGAGCAGTTCTTC. Amino acids: CASSSGGAEQFF.

This clone has only one observation. J is TRBJ2-1 and V is TRBV7-2, with 8 nucleotides matching TRBD1. From germline, CDR1 is SGHTA and CDR2 FQGNSA. V shed 7 bases and J 6 bases; nucleotides not matched to a gene: 8. The CDR3 contains 14 residues. CDR3 in DNA: TGTGCCAGCAAGGCAGGGGGCGCGTCCAATGAGCAGTTCTTC. It specifies CASKAGGASNEQFF.

The V gene is TRBV7-8, the J gene TRBJ2-7; perhaps TRBD1 as D (6 bases). V was trimmed by 5 bases and J by 1 base, leaving 12 bases between them. This CDR3 spans 14 amino acids. Germline V gene data show CDR1 as SGHVS and CDR2 as FQNEAQ. This CDR3 reads CASSPGQYSYEQYF. Written as DNA, the CDR3 is TGTGCCAGCAGCCCAGGACAGTATTCCTACGAGCAGTACTTC.